One and the same sample provided the 3 T cell receptor beta chains below, sequenced in a study of beta chain features in type 1 diabetes. These TCRs' antigens remain unknown. Whole-study results and caveats: Moderate but significant shortening of TCRB CDR3s was recorded in all four CD4+ subsets from Type 1 diabetes patients.

As every portion of the isolated RNA was reverse transcribed, the sequencing read expressed TCRB transcripts. The method was immunoSEQ multiplex PCR; TCRdb's version includes in-frame clones alone and lacks a portion of them. Of more than 250,000 clones detected, roughly 20% appear once; the ten largest clones hold 0.028%. The sample comprised naive CD4+ T cells from blood. Receptor source: a woman aged 40 to 50 with type 1 diabetes.

This clone appeared a few times. The chain joins TRBV7-2 to TRBJ1-4; no reliable D call. Germline V gene lookup returns CDR1 SGHTA and CDR2 FQGNSA. Trimming cost V 5 bases and J 8 bases, with 15 bases left between them. The CDR3 consists of 14 residues. The CDR3 bases are TGTGCCAGCAGCGCCTCAAGAGAAGCAGAAAAACTGTTTTTT. Amino acid sequence: CASSASREAEKLFF.

This clone was seen a few times. The chain links TRBV5-4 to TRBJ1-2; 9 bases fit TRBD1. This CDR3 has 14 residues. V shed 3 bases and J 4 bases; nucleotides not matched to a gene: 4. CDR1 and CDR2 (germline): SGHNT, YYREEE (reference sequence). This chain's CDR3 is CASSYPTGGYGYTF. CDR3 coding DNA: TGTGCCAGCAGCTACCCGACAGGGGGCTATGGCTACACCTTC.

The chain is built from TRBV2 and TRBJ2-2, with TRBD2 matching over 7 bases. Trimming removed 4 bases from V and 2 bases from J; junction bases left unmatched: 10. CDR1 is SNHLY, CDR2 FYNNEI, per germline. CDR3 length: 17 residues. The CDR3 loop reads CASSVVGGRGNTGELFF. As DNA, the CDR3 is TGTGCCAGCAGTGTAGTCGGCGGGAGAGGTAACACCGGGGAGCTGTTTTTT.